This record covers a single TCR beta chain. Its antigen is not identified. The data stem from a study of cytomegalovirus exposure and HLA in healthy donors. Findings and caveats of the study: Cytomegalovirus-associated status was assigned to about 170 TCR beta chains.

This CDR3 comprises 14 residues. Per germline, CDR1 LNHDA and CDR2 SQIVND (reference sequence). After removal of 6 bases from V and 9 bases from J, the junction contained 10 bases not matched to a gene. Primers: 60 Vbeta forward and 13 Jbeta reverse. Clones were read by immunoSEQ multiplex PCR, and TCRdb kept only the in-frame ones, dropping some. The profile shows about 150,000 clones, approximately 80% of them singletons. The sequencing sample was made of PBMCs. The clonotype comes from a middle-aged woman in good health and CMV-seronegative. This chain uses TRBV19 with TRBJ2-1; 8 bases fit TRBD1. Here the CDR3 reads CASRQRQGLGEQFF. The CDR3 nucleotides are TGTGCCAGTAGGCAGAGACAGGGGCTCGGTGAGCAGTTCTTC. The variable domain in full, with the rest retrieved from reference TRBV19 and TRBJ2-1, is DGGITQSPKYLFRKEGQNVTLSCEQNLNHDAMYWYRQDPGQGLRLIYYSQIVNDFQKGDIAEGYSVSREKKESFPLTVTSAQKNPTAFYLCASRQRQGLGEQFFGPGTRLTVL.